The rows below give T cell receptor beta chains drawn from one sample of a study of cytomegalovirus exposure and HLA in healthy donors. The protocol was immunoSEQ multiplex PCR, while the TCRdb copy is restricted to in-frame clones and leaves out a portion. The sample includes roughly 250,000 clones, 80% to 90% of them seen just once. The sample taken for sequencing was PBMCs. The receptors originated from a man aged 18 to 29 in good health and CMV-seronegative. The CDR3 runs from the conserved cysteine through the conserved F or W.

TRBV6-1 | CASSDWGDSNQPQHF
TRBV4-1 | CASSHKDDKNTEAFF
TRBV4-3 | CASSQDWTGGYEKLFF
TRBV5-5 | CASSSIAGSSNEQYF
TRBV28 | CASTSGDSPLHF
TRBV30 | CAWRRQGWGNQPQHF
TRBV11-2 | CASSTRQGRYEQYF
TRBV28 | CASRYGGENQPQHF
TRBV11-2 | CASSPGGLGRLWEKLFF
TRBV4-3 | CASSQEGPSFYNEQFF
TRBV5-1 | CASSFTGSGANVLTF
TRBV5-1 | CASSLAGTSGSIYEQYF
TRBV6-1 | CASSESGWTDTQYF
TRBV5-1 | CASSLDGQGAREQFF
TRBV7-2 | CASSPPSTDTQYF
TRBV30 | CAWKLAGSTDTQYF
TRBV6-5 | CASSLPSLGGYTEAFF
TRBV28 | CASSRTGRITEAFF
TRBV7-9 | CASSLGLAGGEQYF
TRBV4-3 | CASSHKMDSGYTF
TRBV19 | CASSKQTGIYNSPLHF
TRBV29-1 | CSPARDRGWYEQYF
TRBV5-4 | CASSAGSGSNQPQHF
TRBV5-1 | CASSLSGSETQYF
TRBV7-2 | CASSLMGGEQYF
TRBV9 | CASSPTYGYGYTF
TRBV29-1 | CSAPTGATDTQYF
TRBV28 | CASSPMDTSEAFF
TRBV5-4 | CASSLFSTGAYGYTF
TRBV7-8 | CASSAGLAGVTDTQYF
TRBV5-6 | CASSLWPSYNSPLHF
TRBV19 | CASSPLTSVSYEQYF
TRBV29-1 | CSGGQGSYGYTF
TRBV9 | CASSVGVGGGAYNEQFF
TRBV5-6 | CASSPGGFSSYEQYF
TRBV7-2 | CASSLNADTGELFF
TRBV9 | CASSVGTSGGAWQETQYF
TRBV7-6 | CASSLDSAYEQYF
TRBV4-3 | CASSQDLGGRAQPQHF
TRBV7-3 | CASSPPGASYEQYF
TRBV5-1 | CASSLRQGVDGYTF
TRBV7-8 | CASSAGGPGGELFF
TRBV21-1 | CASTLAGQGGYTF
TRBV9 | CASSARQNTEAFF
TRBV28 | CASLSLLPYEQYF
TRBV9 | CASSVGSSSGNTIYF
TRBV5-1 | CASSKAGGYGELFF
TRBV11-2 | CASSNIDPDRGLGYTF
TRBV7-9 | CASSLPGQFYEQYF
TRBV27 | CASSPTTSASNEQFF
TRBV9 | CASSVGQGVIYNEQFF